The clone carrying this T cell receptor (beta chain) has only a few counts. V lost 7 bases to trimming and J lost 5 bases; unmatched junction nucleotides: 6. CDR3 length: 13 amino acids. Measured with immunoSEQ multiplex PCR; TCRdb has only the in-frame clones, and not every one. The data show 150,000 to 200,000 clones, with over 75% seen just once and 2.5% to 3.5% held by the top ten. This sample is part of a study of blood T cell repertoires in COVID-19. The receptor comes from a woman of 80 years or more with active or convalescent COVID-19. The sample taken for sequencing was peripheral blood. V usage is TRBV12-3 or TRBV12-4 and J usage is TRBJ2-7, with 9 bases matching TRBD1. DNA for the CDR3: TGTGCCAGCACCCCGGACAGGGGCGACGAGCAGTACTTC. This gives the protein CASTPDRGDEQYF.